This T cell receptor beta chain appears in the sequencing data of a study of regulatory T cells in long-lasting Graves disease (dated by TCRdb to the early 2020s). For the wider study: Persistent Graves' disease meant more than 5 years of antithyroid drug treatment with TSH receptor autoantibodies that stayed positive. Persistent Graves' disease patients were compared with newly diagnosed Graves' disease patients by peripheral blood TCR sequencing and RNA sequencing. A total of 33 samples underwent TCR sequencing, from some 13 patients with persistent Graves' disease and 20 or so patients with newly diagnosed Graves' disease. Persistent Graves' disease patients in the clinical cohort had taken antithyroid drugs for 8 to 12 years on average. The study took place in China and was registered as a clinical trial.

The library was obtained by multiplex PCR. TCRdb shows the sequencer as Illumina HiSeq 4000. TCR beta libraries were built with iRepertoire HTBI primers and Arm-PCR amplification of CDR3 regions. Before sequencing, the PCR products underwent gel purification. Turning to the authors' computational methods: Across samples, around 62 TRBV and over 11 TRBJ segments were identified and used for gene usage analysis of CDR3 amino acid clonotypes. COPE and FqMerger were used to merge the filtered high-quality paired reads into contigs. BLAST was used to align contigs to IMGT TRBV, TRBD and TRBJ reference genes, with CDR3 defined following IMGT. Any clonotype with a frequency above 0.1% was classified as a highly expanded clone. Shannon entropy served as the measure of repertoire diversity, while the Gini coefficient captured V-J evenness. A clonotype was considered public if more than one individual shared it. TCRdb redid the processing of the public reads, applying fastp at Q25 and MiXCR, and retained in-frame beta chains. Rows with one shared CDR3 protein collapse into an entry with the most common genes and DNA. These V and J calls are TCRdb output, not the study's own analysis. This sample comprises hundreds of thousands of distinct CDR3 sequences, 20% to 25% of them detected only once. The ten largest clones take up 7% to 10% of the sample.

From the cysteine through the phenylalanine, the CDR3 covers 17 amino acids. The read is trimmed to its CDR3 DNA, 51 bases read in frame from base 1. CDR1 and CDR2 are drawn from the germline V gene: SGHRS, YFSETQ. Unmatched junction bases come to 8, with V trimmed by 2 bases and J by 1 base. The research as a whole found: Persistent disease showed preferential use of TRBV28, TRBJ1-2 and TRBJ2-5, whereas newly diagnosed disease favored TRBV20-1 and TRBJ2-1. Persistent Graves' disease patients showed lower TCR Shannon entropy and fewer highly expanded clones than newly diagnosed patients, suggesting clonal expansion. A larger number of public clonotypes was shared among persistent patients (fewer than 3,000) than among newly diagnosed patients (roughly 930). Sequencing and analysis were limited to the TCR beta chain. Only peripheral blood was studied, because thyroid tissue, the primary lesion, was inaccessible. The authors noted that the small sample size was a limitation that may lower accuracy.

Reading the label with the study, this specimen's time point is: persistent/refractory GD, antithyroid drugs over 5 years with positive TRAb. For both TCR sequencing and RNA sequencing, RNA was extracted from PBMCs using TRIzol. The diagnosis of Graves' disease was made according to American Thyroid Association guidelines. The patients came from an endocrinology department in Xi'an, China. Each patient gave 9 to 10 milliliters of peripheral blood, collected in an EDTA anticoagulant tube. Ficoll Paque Plus density gradient separation was used to isolate PBMCs, and no additional T cell sorting was done. An Agilent 2100 Bioanalyzer and agarose gel were used to assess RNA quality, and a NanoDrop 2000 was used to measure RNA concentration. On this clonotype: Its antigen target is currently unknown. A much larger clonotype is one base distant, so this may be a read error.

Rearrangement joined TRBV5-1 to TRBJ1-1, with 10 bases in between that match TRBD1. This TCR was recovered from a female donor with Graves disease. The sample was peripheral blood mononuclear cells (PBMCs), taken when the disease was refractory, from a patient treated with antithyroid drugs. Read as DNA, the sequence is TGCGCCAGCAGCTTAGGACAGGGGGGCTACGAGAACACTGAAGCTTTCTTT. Its protein product is CASSLGQGGYENTEAFF.